The rows below give T cell receptor beta chains drawn from one sample of a study of technical replicates of blood from several donors. TCRdb's table, derived via immunoSEQ multiplex PCR, lists solely in-frame clones and lacks some. This sample has around 60,000 clones; around 93% occur once, and the top ten carry more than 3.5%. The sample comprised PBMCs. These TCRs come from a human donor in good health. Some clones in this sample may be carry-over from other donors' samples. CDR3s include the opening cysteine and the closing phenylalanine or tryptophan. The D gene is left open where the match is weak. Clone size is not always given. Where it is, it says once, few, many or a class for expanded clones.

CDR3: CASSPLRGFMNEQFF
DNA: TGTGCCAGCAGTCCCTTAAGGGGGTTTATGAATGAGCAGTTCTTC
length: 15
size: .
V: TRBV11-2
J: TRBJ2-1
D: .

CDR3: CASSSSGTVNEQYF
DNA: TGTGCCAGCAGCTCATCCGGGACAGTCAACGAGCAGTACTTC
length: 14
size: .
V: TRBV7-9
J: TRBJ2-7
D: TRBD1

CDR3: CASSLASGYTF
DNA: TGTGCCAGCAGCTTAGCTAGTGGCTACACCTTC
length: 11
size: .
V: TRBV7-2
J: TRBJ1-2
D: .

CDR3: CASGPEHYGYTF
DNA: TGTGCTAGTGGCCCCGAGCACTATGGCTACACCTTC
length: 12
size: .
V: TRBV12-5
J: TRBJ1-2
D: .

CDR3: CASSQIIGPGDHYGYTF
DNA: TGTGCCAGCAGCCAGATCATCGGTCCAGGGGATCACTATGGCTACACCTTC
length: 17
size: .
V: TRBV4-2
J: TRBJ1-2
D: .

CDR3: CASSPIGLAEYEQYF
DNA: TGTGCCAGCAGCCCCATCGGTCTTGCCGAGTACGAGCAGTACTTC
length: 15
size: .
V: TRBV16
J: TRBJ2-7
D: .

CDR3: CASTGVGNTEAFF
DNA: TGTGCCAGTACAGGGGTAGGGAACACTGAAGCTTTCTTT
length: 13
size: .
V: TRBV7-3
J: TRBJ1-1
D: TRBD1

CDR3: CASGDFVSYEQYF
DNA: TGTGCCAGCGGGGACTTTGTCTCCTACGAGCAGTACTTC
length: 13
size: .
V: TRBV11-1
J: TRBJ2-7
D: .

CDR3: CASSHLTPGQKNIQYF
DNA: TGCGCCAGCAGCCACCTTACACCGGGACAGAAAAACATTCAGTACTTC
length: 16
size: .
V: TRBV4-3
J: TRBJ2-4
D: TRBD1

CDR3: CASGLQAGVGEQYF
DNA: TGTGCCAGCGGACTCCAGGCGGGAGTGGGTGAGCAGTACTTC
length: 14
size: .
V: TRBV5-8
J: TRBJ2-7
D: TRBD2

CDR3: CASGLDNEQFF
DNA: TGTGCTAGTGGACTAGACAATGAGCAGTTCTTC
length: 11
size: .
V: TRBV12-5
J: TRBJ2-1
D: .

CDR3: CASSYSGERGEKLFF
DNA: TGTGCCAGCAGTTACTCGGGGGAGAGGGGGGAAAAACTGTTTTTT
length: 15
size: .
V: TRBV6-5
J: TRBJ1-4
D: .

CDR3: CASSLFAQGIPREQYF
DNA: TGCGCCAGCAGCTTGTTTGCACAGGGAATCCCTCGCGAGCAGTACTTC
length: 16
size: .
V: TRBV5-1
J: TRBJ2-7
D: .

CDR3: CATKGQGTYEQYF
DNA: TGTGCCACAAAGGGCCAGGGAACCTACGAGCAGTACTTC
length: 13
size: .
V: TRBV10-3
J: TRBJ2-7
D: .

CDR3: CASSKGTAVTGELFF
DNA: TGTGCCAGCAGCAAGGGGACAGCGGTCACCGGGGAGCTGTTTTTT
length: 15
size: .
V: TRBV2
J: TRBJ2-2
D: TRBD1

CDR3: CASSLVSGGHFLADTQYF
DNA: TGTGCCAGCAGCTTAGTTAGCGGGGGGCATTTTCTTGCGGATACGCAGTATTTT
length: 18
size: medium-sized
V: TRBV7-2
J: TRBJ2-3
D: TRBD2

CDR3: CASSFRDNNYEQYF
DNA: TGTGCCAGCAGCTTCCGAGACAACAACTACGAGCAGTACTTC
length: 14
size: .
V: TRBV7-9
J: TRBJ2-7
D: .

CDR3: CASSLDWDRGLLSGNTIYF
DNA: TGTGCCAGCAGCTTAGATTGGGACAGGGGTCTTCTCTCTGGAAACACCATATATTTT
length: 19
size: .
V: TRBV11-2
J: TRBJ1-3
D: TRBD1

CDR3: CASSLMEGIGTEQFF
DNA: TGTGCCAGCTCGCTGATGGAGGGAATTGGCACTGAGCAGTTCTTC
length: 15
size: .
V: TRBV18
J: TRBJ2-1
D: .

CDR3: CASSPGHQNTEAFF
DNA: TGTGCCAGCAGCCCCGGACACCAGAACACTGAAGCTTTCTTT
length: 14
size: once
V: TRBV6-5
J: TRBJ1-1
D: .

CDR3: CASSLGGAGEKLFF
DNA: TGTGCCAGCAGTTTAGGAGGGGCAGGAGAAAAACTGTTTTTT
length: 14
size: .
V: TRBV28
J: TRBJ1-4
D: .

CDR3: CASSLGQGQGNEQYF
DNA: TGTGCCAGCAGCTTAGGTCAGGGACAGGGCAACGAGCAGTACTTC
length: 15
size: .
V: TRBV11-3
J: TRBJ2-7
D: TRBD1

CDR3: CASSRQGPGYTF
DNA: TGTGCCAGCAGTAGACAGGGTCCTGGCTACACCTTC
length: 12
size: .
V: TRBV2
J: TRBJ1-2
D: TRBD1

CDR3: CASSPGDEQYF
DNA: TGTGCCAGCTCACCAGGAGACGAGCAGTACTTC
length: 11
size: .
V: TRBV18
J: TRBJ2-7
D: .

CDR3: CASSFPKLTDTQYF
DNA: TGTGCCAGCAGCTTCCCCAAGCTCACAGATACGCAGTATTTT
length: 14
size: .
V: TRBV28
J: TRBJ2-3
D: .

CDR3: CASSFAGGFNEQFF
DNA: TGTGCCAGCAGCTTCGCAGGGGGCTTCAATGAGCAGTTCTTC
length: 14
size: .
V: TRBV7-3
J: TRBJ2-1
D: TRBD1

CDR3: CASSLNIGGRGFEQFF
DNA: TGCGCCAGCAGCTTGAACATTGGCGGGAGGGGATTTGAGCAGTTCTTC
length: 16
size: .
V: TRBV5-1
J: TRBJ2-1
D: TRBD2

CDR3: CSGGQIGTEAFF
DNA: TGCAGCGGGGGACAAATAGGCACTGAAGCTTTCTTT
length: 12
size: .
V: TRBV29-1
J: TRBJ1-1
D: .

CDR3: CATSRDVAVSYEQYF
DNA: TGTGCCACCAGCAGAGATGTAGCGGTATCCTACGAGCAGTACTTC
length: 15
size: .
V: TRBV15
J: TRBJ2-7
D: .

CDR3: CASSDWDNSGYNSPLHF
DNA: TGTGCCAGCAGTGACTGGGACAACTCGGGATATAATTCACCCCTCCACTTT
length: 17
size: .
V: TRBV6-1
J: TRBJ1-6
D: .

CDR3: CASSFRTGGGQPQHF
DNA: TGTGCCAGCAGCTTTAGGACAGGGGGCGGGCAGCCCCAGCATTTT
length: 15
size: .
V: TRBV5-6
J: TRBJ1-5
D: TRBD1

CDR3: CASRNNRDSSYEQYF
DNA: TGCGCCAGCAGGAATAACCGGGACAGCTCCTACGAGCAGTACTTC
length: 15
size: few
V: TRBV23-1
J: TRBJ2-7
D: TRBD1

CDR3: CASSPHDRGYNSPLHF
DNA: TGTGCCAGCAGCCCCCACGATAGGGGTTATAATTCACCCCTCCACTTT
length: 16
size: .
V: TRBV7-9
J: TRBJ1-6
D: .

CDR3: CASSQEGRRAFF
DNA: TGCGCCAGCAGCCAAGAAGGGAGGAGAGCTTTCTTT
length: 12
size: few
V: TRBV4-3
J: TRBJ1-1
D: .

CDR3: CASTGGPRTDTQYF
DNA: TGTGCCAGCACGGGGGGGCCGCGCACAGATACGCAGTATTTT
length: 14
size: .
V: TRBV5-4
J: TRBJ2-3
D: TRBD2

CDR3: CASSDRLAGVNEQYF
DNA: TGTGCCAGCAGTGACCGACTAGCGGGAGTAAACGAGCAGTACTTC
length: 15
size: .
V: TRBV6-4
J: TRBJ2-7
D: TRBD2

CDR3: CASSTGTSGTYEQYF
DNA: TGTGCCAGCAGCACCGGGACTAGCGGTACCTACGAGCAGTACTTC
length: 15
size: once
V: TRBV2
J: TRBJ2-7
D: TRBD2

CDR3: CASSLSPGRVINEQFF
DNA: TGTGCCAGCAGCTTGAGTCCAGGGCGAGTAATCAATGAGCAGTTCTTC
length: 16
size: .
V: TRBV5-6
J: TRBJ2-1
D: .

CDR3: CASSDSAGGSDTQYF
DNA: TGTGCCAGCAGTGACTCCGCGGGGGGTTCAGATACGCAGTATTTT
length: 15
size: .
V: TRBV6-4
J: TRBJ2-3
D: TRBD2

CDR3: CASSRGLAEYNEQFF
DNA: TGTGCCAGCAGCCGAGGACTAGCGGAGTACAATGAGCAGTTCTTC
length: 15
size: once
V: TRBV4-2
J: TRBJ2-1
D: TRBD2

CDR3: CASSPDRVFGYTF
DNA: TGTGCCAGTAGCCCGGACAGGGTCTTTGGCTACACCTTC
length: 13
size: .
V: TRBV19
J: TRBJ1-2
D: TRBD1